This T cell receptor (beta chain) was found in a study of OX40 agonist ivuxolimab in advanced cancers. Profiled with immunoSEQ multiplex PCR; TCRdb holds only in-frame clones, not every one. The repertoire holds about 79,000 clones, with about 94% as singletons. This clonotype was sampled from an adult with an advanced solid tumor such as melanoma, head and neck, liver or kidney cancer. The source material was CD4+ or CD8+ T cells sorted from blood, sampled in a trial of the OX40 agonist ivuxolimab.

CDR3 sequence (DNA): TGTGCCACCAGCAGAGAATCCGGGGTGGACGGAGCTTTCTTT. It specifies CATSRESGVDGAFF. V and J are TRBV15 and TRBJ1-1; D unresolved. CDR3 size: 14 residues. Germline CDR1 is LNHNV and CDR2 is YYDKDF (reference sequence). The V and J ends lost 0 bases and 10 bases respectively, with 15 bases between them.